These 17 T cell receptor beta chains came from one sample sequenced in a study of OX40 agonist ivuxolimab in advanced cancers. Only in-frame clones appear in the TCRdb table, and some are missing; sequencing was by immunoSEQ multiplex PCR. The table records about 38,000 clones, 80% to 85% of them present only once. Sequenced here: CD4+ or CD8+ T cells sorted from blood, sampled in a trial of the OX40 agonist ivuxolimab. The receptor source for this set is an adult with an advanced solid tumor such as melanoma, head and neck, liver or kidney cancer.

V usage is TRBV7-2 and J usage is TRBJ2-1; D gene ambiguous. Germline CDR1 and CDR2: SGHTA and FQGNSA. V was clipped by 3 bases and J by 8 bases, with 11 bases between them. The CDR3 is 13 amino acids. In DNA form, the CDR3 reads TGTGCCAGCAGCTTTTCCTTTAAGGATGAGCAGTTCTTC. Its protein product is CASSFSFKDEQFF.

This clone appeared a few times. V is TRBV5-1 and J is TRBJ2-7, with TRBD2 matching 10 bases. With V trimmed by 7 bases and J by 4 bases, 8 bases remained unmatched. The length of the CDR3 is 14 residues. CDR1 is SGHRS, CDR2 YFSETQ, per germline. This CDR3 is CASAPGLARYEQYF. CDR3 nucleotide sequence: TGCGCCAGCGCGCCGGGACTAGCGAGGTACGAGCAGTACTTC.

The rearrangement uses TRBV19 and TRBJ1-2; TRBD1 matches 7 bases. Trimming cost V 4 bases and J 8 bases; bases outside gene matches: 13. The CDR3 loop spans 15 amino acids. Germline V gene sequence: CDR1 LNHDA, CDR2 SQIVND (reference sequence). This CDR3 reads CASSTGAGTVGGYTF. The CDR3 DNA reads TGTGCCAGTAGTACCGGGGCTGGGACAGTTGGGGGCTACACCTTC.

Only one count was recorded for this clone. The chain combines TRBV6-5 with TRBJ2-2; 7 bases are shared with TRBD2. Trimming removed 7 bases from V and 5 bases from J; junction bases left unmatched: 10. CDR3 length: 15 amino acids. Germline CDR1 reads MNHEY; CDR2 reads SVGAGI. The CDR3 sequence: CASKLKARGTGELFF. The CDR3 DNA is TGTGCCAGCAAATTGAAGGCGCGGGGGACCGGGGAGCTGTTTTTT.

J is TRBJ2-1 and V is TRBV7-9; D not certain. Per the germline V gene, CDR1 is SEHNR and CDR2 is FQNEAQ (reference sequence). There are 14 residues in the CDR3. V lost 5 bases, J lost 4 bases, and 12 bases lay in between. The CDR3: CASSEYPIYNEQFF. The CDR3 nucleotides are TGTGCCAGCAGCGAGTACCCTATTTACAATGAGCAGTTCTTC. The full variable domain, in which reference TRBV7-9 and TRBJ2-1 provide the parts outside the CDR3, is DTGVSQNPRHKITKRGQNVTFRCDPISEHNRLYWYRQTLGQGPEFLTYFQNEAQLEKSRLLSDRFSAERPKGSFSTLEIQRTEQGDSAMYLCASSEYPIYNEQFFGPGTRLTVL.

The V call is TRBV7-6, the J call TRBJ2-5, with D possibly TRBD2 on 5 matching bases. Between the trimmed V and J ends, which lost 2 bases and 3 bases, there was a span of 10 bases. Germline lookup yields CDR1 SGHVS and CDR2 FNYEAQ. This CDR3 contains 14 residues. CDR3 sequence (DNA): TGTGCCAGCAGCTTATATCGGGGTGAAGAGACCCAGTACTTC. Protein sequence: CASSLYRGEETQYF. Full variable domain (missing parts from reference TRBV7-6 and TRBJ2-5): GAGVSQSPRYKVTKRGQDVALRCDPISGHVSLYWYRQALGQGPEFLTYFNYEAQQDKSGLPNDRFSAERPEGSISTLTIQRTEQRDSAMYRCASSLYRGEETQYFGPGTRLLVL.

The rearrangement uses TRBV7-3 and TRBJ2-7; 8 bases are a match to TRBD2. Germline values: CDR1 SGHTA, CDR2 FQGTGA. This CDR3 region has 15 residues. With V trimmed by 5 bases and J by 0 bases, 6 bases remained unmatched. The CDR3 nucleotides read TGTGCCAGCAGCAAGACTAGCGCGAACTCCTACGAGCAGTACTTC. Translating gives CASSKTSANSYEQYF.

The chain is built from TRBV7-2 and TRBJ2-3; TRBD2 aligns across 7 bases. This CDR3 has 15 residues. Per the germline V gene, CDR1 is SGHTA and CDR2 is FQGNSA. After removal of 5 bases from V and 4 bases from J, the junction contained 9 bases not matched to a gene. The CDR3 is CASSPSGMASDTQYF. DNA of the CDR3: TGTGCCAGCAGCCCAAGCGGGATGGCGTCAGATACGCAGTATTTT. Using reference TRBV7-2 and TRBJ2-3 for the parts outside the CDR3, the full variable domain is GAGVSQSPSNKVTEKGKDVELRCDPISGHTALYWYRQSLGQGLEFLIYFQGNSAPDKSGLPSDRFSAERTGGSVSTLTIQRTQQEDSAVYLCASSPSGMASDTQYFGPGTRLTVL.

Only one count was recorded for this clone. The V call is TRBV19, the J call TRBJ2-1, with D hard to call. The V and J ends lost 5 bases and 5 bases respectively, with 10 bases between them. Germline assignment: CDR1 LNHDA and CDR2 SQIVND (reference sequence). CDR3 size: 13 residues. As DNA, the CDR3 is TGTGCCAGTAGTCCGCTACGCAACAATGAGCAGTTCTTC. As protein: CASSPLRNNEQFF.

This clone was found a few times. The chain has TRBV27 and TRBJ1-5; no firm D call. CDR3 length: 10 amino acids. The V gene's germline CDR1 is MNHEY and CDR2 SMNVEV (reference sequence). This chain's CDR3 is CDPGYQPQHF. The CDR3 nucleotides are TGTGATCCAGGTTATCAGCCCCAGCATTTT.

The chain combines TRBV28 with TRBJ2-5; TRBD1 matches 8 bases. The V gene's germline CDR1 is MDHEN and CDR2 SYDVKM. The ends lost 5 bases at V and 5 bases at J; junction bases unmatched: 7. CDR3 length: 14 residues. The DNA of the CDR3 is TGTGCCAGCAGTCCGCAGGGGGCGCGTGAGACCCAGTACTTC. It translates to CASSPQGARETQYF.

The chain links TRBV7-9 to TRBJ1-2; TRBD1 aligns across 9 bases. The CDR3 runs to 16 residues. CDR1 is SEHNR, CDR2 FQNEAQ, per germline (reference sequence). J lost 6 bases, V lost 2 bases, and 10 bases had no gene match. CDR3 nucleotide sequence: TGTGCCAGCAGCTTAAACCGGCCGGGACAGGGACATGGCTACACCTTC. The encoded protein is CASSLNRPGQGHGYTF.

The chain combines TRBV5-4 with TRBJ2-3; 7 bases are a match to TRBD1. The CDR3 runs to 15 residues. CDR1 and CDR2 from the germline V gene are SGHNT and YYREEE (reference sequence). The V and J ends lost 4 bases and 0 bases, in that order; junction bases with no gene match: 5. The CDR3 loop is CASSPGQASTDTQYF. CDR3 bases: TGTGCCAGCAGCCCTGGACAGGCTAGCACAGATACGCAGTATTTT.

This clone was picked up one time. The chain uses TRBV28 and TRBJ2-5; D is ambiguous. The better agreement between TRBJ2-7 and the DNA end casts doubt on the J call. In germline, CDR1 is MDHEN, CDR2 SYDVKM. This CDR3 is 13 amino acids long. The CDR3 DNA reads TGTGCCAGCAGTCACAACGGTGTTTACGAGCAGTACTTC. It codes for CASSHNGVYEQYF.

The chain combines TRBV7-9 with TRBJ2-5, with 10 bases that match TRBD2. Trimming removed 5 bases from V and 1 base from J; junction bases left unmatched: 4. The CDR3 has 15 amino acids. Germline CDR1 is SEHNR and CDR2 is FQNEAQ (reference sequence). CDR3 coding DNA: TGTGCCAGCAGCCGAGCGGGAGGGAGCCAAGAGACCCAGTACTTC. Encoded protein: CASSRAGGSQETQYF.

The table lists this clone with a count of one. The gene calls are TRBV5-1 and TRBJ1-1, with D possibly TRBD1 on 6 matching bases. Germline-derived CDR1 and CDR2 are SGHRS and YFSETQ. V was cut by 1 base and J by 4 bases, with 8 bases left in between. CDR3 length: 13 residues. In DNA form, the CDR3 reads TGCGCCAGCAGCTTGCAGGGGTTCACTGAAGCTTTCTTT. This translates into CASSLQGFTEAFF.

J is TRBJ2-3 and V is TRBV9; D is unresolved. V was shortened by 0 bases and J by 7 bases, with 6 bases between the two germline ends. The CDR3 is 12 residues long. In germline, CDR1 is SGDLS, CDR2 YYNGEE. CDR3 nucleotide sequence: TGTGCCAGCAGCGTAGACGGCAATACGCAGTATTTT. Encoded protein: CASSVDGNTQYF. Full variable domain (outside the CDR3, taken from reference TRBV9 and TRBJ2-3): DSGVTQTPKHLITATGQRVTLRCSPRSGDLSVYWYQQSLDQGLQFLIQYYNGEERAKGNILERFSAQQFPDLHSELNLSSLELGDSALYFCASSVDGNTQYFGPGTRLTVL.